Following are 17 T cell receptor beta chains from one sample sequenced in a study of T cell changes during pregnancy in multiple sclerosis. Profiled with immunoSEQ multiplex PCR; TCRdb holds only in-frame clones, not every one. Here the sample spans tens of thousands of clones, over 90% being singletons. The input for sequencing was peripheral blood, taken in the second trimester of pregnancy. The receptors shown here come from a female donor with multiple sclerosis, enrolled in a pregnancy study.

CDR3 sequence reads: CASTHFRSPIAYEQYF. CDR3 sequence (DNA): TGTGCCAGCACTCACTTCCGGAGCCCGATCGCCTACGAGCAGTACTTC. V gene TRBV7-8 combines with J gene TRBJ2-7; D unresolved. This CDR3 contains 16 residues. Germline CDR1 is SGHVS and CDR2 is FQNEAQ. V was cut by 7 bases and J by 2 bases, with 21 bases left in between.

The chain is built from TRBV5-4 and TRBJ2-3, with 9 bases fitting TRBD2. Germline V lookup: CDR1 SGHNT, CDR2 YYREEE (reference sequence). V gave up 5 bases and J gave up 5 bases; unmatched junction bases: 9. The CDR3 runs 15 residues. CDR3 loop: CASRWGAGGGDTQYF. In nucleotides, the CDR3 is TGTGCCAGCAGATGGGGAGCGGGAGGAGGAGATACGCAGTATTTT.

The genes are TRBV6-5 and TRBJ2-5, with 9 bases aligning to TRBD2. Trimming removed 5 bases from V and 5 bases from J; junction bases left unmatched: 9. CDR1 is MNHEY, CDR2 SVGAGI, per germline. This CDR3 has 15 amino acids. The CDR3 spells CASSPLSGGSETQYF. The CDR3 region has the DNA TGTGCCAGCAGTCCCCTCAGCGGGGGGTCGGAGACCCAGTACTTC.

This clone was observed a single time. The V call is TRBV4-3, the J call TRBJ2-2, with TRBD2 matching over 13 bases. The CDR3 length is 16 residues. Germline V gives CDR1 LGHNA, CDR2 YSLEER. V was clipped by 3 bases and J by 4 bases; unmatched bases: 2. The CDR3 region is CASSQGLAGITGELFF. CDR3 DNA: TGCGCCAGCAGCCAGGGACTAGCGGGAATCACCGGGGAGCTGTTTTTT.

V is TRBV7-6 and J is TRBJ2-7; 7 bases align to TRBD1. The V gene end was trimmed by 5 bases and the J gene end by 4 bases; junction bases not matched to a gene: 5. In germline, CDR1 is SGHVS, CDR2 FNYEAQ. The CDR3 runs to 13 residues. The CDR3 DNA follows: TGTGCCAGCAGCGCAGGGACAGCATACGAGCAGTACTTC. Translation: CASSAGTAYEQYF.

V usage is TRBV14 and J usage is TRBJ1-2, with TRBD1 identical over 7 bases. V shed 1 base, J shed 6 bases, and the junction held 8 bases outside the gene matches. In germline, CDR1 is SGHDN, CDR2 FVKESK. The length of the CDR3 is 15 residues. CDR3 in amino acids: CASSQVFRGKDGYTF. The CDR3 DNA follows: TGTGCCAGCAGCCAAGTCTTCAGGGGGAAAGATGGCTACACCTTC.

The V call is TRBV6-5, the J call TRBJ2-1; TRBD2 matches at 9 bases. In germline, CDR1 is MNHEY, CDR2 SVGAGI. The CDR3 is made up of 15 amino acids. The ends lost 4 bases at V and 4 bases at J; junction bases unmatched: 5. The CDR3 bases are TGTGCCAGCAGTTTTGGGACTAGCAGTTACAATGAGCAGTTCTTC. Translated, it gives CASSFGTSSYNEQFF.

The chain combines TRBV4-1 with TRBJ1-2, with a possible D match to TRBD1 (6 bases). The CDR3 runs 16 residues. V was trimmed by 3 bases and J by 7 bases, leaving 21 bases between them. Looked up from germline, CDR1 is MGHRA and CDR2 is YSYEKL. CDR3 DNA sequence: TGCGCCAGCAGCCAGCCACTAAGGGGGTCCAGCTTTGGCTACACCTTC. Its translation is CASSQPLRGSSFGYTF.

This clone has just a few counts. CDR3 in amino acids: CASSSGGTQPQHF. The CDR3 DNA sequence: TGTGCCAGCAGTTCGGGCGGGACTCAGCCCCAGCATTTT. The chain uses TRBV27 and TRBJ1-5; D may be TRBD1 (5 bases). CDR1 and CDR2 (germline): MNHEY, SMNVEV (reference sequence). With 4 bases removed from V and 6 bases from J, the gap between germline ends came to 10 bases. The CDR3 length is 13 residues.

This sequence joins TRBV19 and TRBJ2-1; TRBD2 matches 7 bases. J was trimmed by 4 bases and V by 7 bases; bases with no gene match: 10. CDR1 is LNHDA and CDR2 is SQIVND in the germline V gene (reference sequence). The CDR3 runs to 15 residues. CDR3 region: CASTPGDGGYNEQFF. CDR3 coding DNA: TGTGCCAGTACCCCGGGGGACGGGGGGTACAATGAGCAGTTCTTC.

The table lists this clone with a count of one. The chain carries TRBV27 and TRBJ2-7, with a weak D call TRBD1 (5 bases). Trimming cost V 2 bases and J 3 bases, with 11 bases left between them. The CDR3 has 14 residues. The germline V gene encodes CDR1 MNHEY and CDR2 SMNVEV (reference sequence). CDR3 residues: CASSLGANLYEQYF. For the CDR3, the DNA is TGTGCCAGCAGTTTAGGGGCCAATCTCTACGAGCAGTACTTC.

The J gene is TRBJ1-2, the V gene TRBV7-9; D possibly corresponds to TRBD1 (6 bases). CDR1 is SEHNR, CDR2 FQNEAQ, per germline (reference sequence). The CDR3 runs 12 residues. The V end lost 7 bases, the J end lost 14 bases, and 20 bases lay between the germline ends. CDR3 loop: CASTENESRGTF. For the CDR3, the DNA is TGTGCCAGCACCGAAAATGAGAGCAGGGGTACCTTC. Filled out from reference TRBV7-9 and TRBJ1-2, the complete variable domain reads DTGVSQNPRHKITKRGQNVTFRCDPISEHNRLYWYRQTLGQGPEFLTYFQNEAQLEKSRLLSDRFSAERPKGSFSTLEIQRTEQGDSAMYLCASTENESRGTFGSGTRLTVV.

CDR3 nucleotide sequence: TGTGCCAGCAGCCAAGAGGTTAGCGGGAGGGCCGGTGGGCAGTATTTT. This encodes CASSQEVSGRAGGQYF. The chain has TRBV14 and TRBJ2-3, with 11 bases aligning to TRBD2. V lost 0 bases and J lost 11; bases outside the gene matches: 10. The CDR3 covers 16 residues. Per germline, CDR1 SGHDN and CDR2 FVKESK.

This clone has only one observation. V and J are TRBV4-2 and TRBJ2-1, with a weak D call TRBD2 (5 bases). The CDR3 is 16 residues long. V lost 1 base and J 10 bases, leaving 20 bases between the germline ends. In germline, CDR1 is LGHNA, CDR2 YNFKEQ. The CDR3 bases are TGTGCCAGCAGCCAAGTTAGTGAGGGTCGGGAAGCCGAGCAGTTCTTC. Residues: CASSQVSEGREAEQFF.

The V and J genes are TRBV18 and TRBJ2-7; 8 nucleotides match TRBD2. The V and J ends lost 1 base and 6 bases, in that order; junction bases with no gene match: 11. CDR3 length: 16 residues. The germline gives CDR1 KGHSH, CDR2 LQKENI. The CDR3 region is CASSPRKAGGPLEQYF. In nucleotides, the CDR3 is TGTGCCAGCTCACCACGGAAGGCGGGAGGCCCCCTCGAGCAGTACTTC. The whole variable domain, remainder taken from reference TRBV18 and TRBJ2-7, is NAGVMQNPRHLVRRRGQEARLRCSPMKGHSHVYWYRQLPEEGLKFMVYLQKENIIDESGMPKERFSAEFPKEGPSILRIQQVVRGDSAAYFCASSPRKAGGPLEQYFGPGTRLTVT.

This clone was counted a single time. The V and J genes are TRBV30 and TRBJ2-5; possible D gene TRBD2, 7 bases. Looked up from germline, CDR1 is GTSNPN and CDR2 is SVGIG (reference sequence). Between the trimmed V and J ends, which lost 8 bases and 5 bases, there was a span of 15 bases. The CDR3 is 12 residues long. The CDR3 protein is CALRGGEETQYF. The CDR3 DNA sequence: TGTGCCCTCAGGGGAGGGGAGGAGACCCAGTACTTC.

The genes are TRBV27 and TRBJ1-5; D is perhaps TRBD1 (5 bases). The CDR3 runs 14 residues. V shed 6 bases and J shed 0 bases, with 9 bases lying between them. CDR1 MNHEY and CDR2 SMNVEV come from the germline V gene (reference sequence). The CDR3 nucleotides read TGTGCCAGCAGAAGGGGCAATAGCAATCAGCCCCAGCATTTT. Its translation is CASRRGNSNQPQHF.